This is a list of T cell receptor beta chains from one sample in a study of cytomegalovirus exposure and HLA in healthy donors. Some clones are missing from TCRdb's copy, which holds only in-frame ones; the method was immunoSEQ multiplex PCR. Of fewer than 250,000 clones in the sample, roughly 79% were seen once. Sequencing was carried out using PBMCs. These receptors were collected from a woman between 18 and 30 years old in good health and CMV-seronegative. The CDR3 runs from the conserved cysteine through the conserved F or W. Fields, in order: D gene, clone size, J gene, V gene, CDR3 length, CDR3 protein, CDR3 DNA. A D gene is named only where the DNA matches it firmly. Clone size is given for some rows only: seen once, a few or many times, or a class if the clone is expanded.

d_gene: TRBD1
abundance: once
j_gene: TRBJ1-6
v_gene: TRBV9
len: 15
CDR3aa: CASSVADRGTSPLHF
CDR3nt: TGTGCCAGCAGCGTAGCGGACAGGGGGACTTCACCCCTCCACTTT

d_gene: TRBD1
abundance: .
j_gene: TRBJ1-2
v_gene: TRBV6-1
len: 14
CDR3aa: CASIRDSINYGYTF
CDR3nt: TGTGCCAGCATCCGGGACAGCATAAACTATGGCTACACCTTC

d_gene: TRBD1
abundance: .
j_gene: TRBJ2-7
v_gene: TRBV6-5
len: 15
CDR3aa: CASSYSPGQGYEQYF
CDR3nt: TGTGCCAGCAGTTACTCACCGGGACAGGGCTACGAGCAGTACTTC

d_gene: TRBD2
abundance: .
j_gene: TRBJ2-1
v_gene: TRBV9
len: 18
CDR3aa: CASSVLAGGITIYNEQFF
CDR3nt: TGTGCCAGCAGCGTCCTAGCGGGAGGGATTACAATTTACAATGAGCAGTTCTTC

d_gene: TRBD2
abundance: .
j_gene: TRBJ2-2
v_gene: TRBV27
len: 14
CDR3aa: CASRKAGAAGELFF
CDR3nt: TGTGCCAGCAGAAAAGCGGGGGCTGCCGGGGAGCTGTTTTTT

d_gene: .
abundance: .
j_gene: TRBJ2-3
v_gene: TRBV19
len: 13
CDR3aa: CASGALSTDTQYF
CDR3nt: TGTGCCAGTGGGGCTCTCAGCACAGATACGCAGTATTTT

d_gene: .
abundance: .
j_gene: TRBJ2-7
v_gene: TRBV5-1
len: 13
CDR3aa: CASSFDDSYEQYF
CDR3nt: TGCGCCAGCAGCTTTGACGACTCCTACGAGCAGTACTTC

d_gene: TRBD2
abundance: .
j_gene: TRBJ2-5
v_gene: TRBV5-4
len: 15
CDR3aa: CASSPTSGRRETQYF
CDR3nt: TGTGCCAGCAGCCCGACTAGCGGGAGGAGAGAGACCCAGTACTTC

d_gene: .
abundance: .
j_gene: TRBJ1-5
v_gene: TRBV6-5
len: 13
CDR3aa: CASSDSQNQPQHF
CDR3nt: TGTGCCAGCAGTGACAGCCAAAATCAGCCCCAGCATTTT

d_gene: .
abundance: few
j_gene: TRBJ1-4
v_gene: TRBV7-9
len: 13
CDR3aa: CASSRGRGEKLFF
CDR3nt: TGTGCCAGCAGCCGAGGTCGGGGAGAAAAACTGTTTTTT

d_gene: TRBD1
abundance: .
j_gene: TRBJ1-1
v_gene: TRBV30
len: 13
CDR3aa: CAYQRGGGTEAFF
CDR3nt: TGTGCCTACCAAAGAGGGGGCGGCACTGAAGCTTTCTTT

d_gene: TRBD2
abundance: .
j_gene: TRBJ2-7
v_gene: TRBV7-3
len: 16
CDR3aa: CASSLNAGDSSYEQYF
CDR3nt: TGTGCCAGCAGCTTGAACGCGGGGGATAGCTCCTACGAGCAGTACTTC

d_gene: .
abundance: .
j_gene: TRBJ1-2
v_gene: TRBV6-6
len: 13
CDR3aa: CASSSSITYGYTF
CDR3nt: TGTGCCAGCAGTTCTAGTATTACCTATGGCTACACCTTC

d_gene: TRBD1
abundance: .
j_gene: TRBJ1-5
v_gene: TRBV10-3
len: 15
CDR3aa: CAISVGTGANQPQHF
CDR3nt: TGTGCCATCAGTGTAGGGACAGGGGCGAATCAGCCCCAGCATTTT

d_gene: .
abundance: .
j_gene: TRBJ2-4
v_gene: TRBV10-2
len: 15
CDR3aa: CATTDLNLNLNIQYF
CDR3nt: TGCGCCACGACCGACTTGAACCTTAACCTTAACATTCAGTACTTC

d_gene: .
abundance: few
j_gene: TRBJ1-6
v_gene: TRBV28
len: 17
CDR3aa: CASSPIQGSSYNSPLHF
CDR3nt: TGTGCCAGCAGCCCAATACAGGGCAGCTCCTATAATTCACCCCTCCACTTT

d_gene: .
abundance: .
j_gene: TRBJ2-1
v_gene: TRBV10-1
len: 11
CDR3aa: CASSDNNEQFF
CDR3nt: TGCGCCAGCAGTGATAATAATGAGCAGTTCTTC

d_gene: .
abundance: .
j_gene: TRBJ1-1
v_gene: TRBV10-1
len: 13
CDR3aa: CASSPGQNTEAFF
CDR3nt: TGCGCCAGCAGTCCGGGACAGAACACTGAAGCTTTCTTT

d_gene: .
abundance: few
j_gene: TRBJ1-5
v_gene: TRBV19
len: 18
CDR3aa: CASSIDHQGRARNQPQHF
CDR3nt: TGTGCCAGTAGTATAGATCATCAGGGCAGGGCACGAAATCAGCCCCAGCATTTT

d_gene: .
abundance: .
j_gene: TRBJ1-1
v_gene: TRBV11-2
len: 13
CDR3aa: CASSLVSWTEAFF
CDR3nt: TGTGCCAGCAGCTTAGTGAGTTGGACTGAAGCTTTCTTT

d_gene: TRBD2
abundance: .
j_gene: TRBJ2-2
v_gene: TRBV30
len: 15
CDR3aa: CAWSVSGTYTGELFF
CDR3nt: TGTGCCTGGAGTGTAAGCGGGACCTACACCGGGGAGCTGTTTTTT

d_gene: TRBD2
abundance: .
j_gene: TRBJ2-7
v_gene: TRBV6-1
len: 16
CDR3aa: CASSEEPAGGGYEQYF
CDR3nt: TGTGCCAGCAGTGAAGAGCCAGCGGGGGGCGGCTACGAGCAGTACTTC

d_gene: .
abundance: once
j_gene: TRBJ1-4
v_gene: TRBV7-2
len: 15
CDR3aa: CASSLEGMGNEKLFF
CDR3nt: TGTGCCAGCAGCTTAGAGGGGATGGGAAATGAAAAACTGTTTTTT

d_gene: TRBD2
abundance: .
j_gene: TRBJ2-3
v_gene: TRBV28
len: 13
CDR3aa: CASIFHGGGALYF
CDR3nt: TGTGCCAGCATCTTTCATGGCGGGGGGGCCCTGTATTTT

d_gene: TRBD1
abundance: .
j_gene: TRBJ1-5
v_gene: TRBV4-1
len: 15
CDR3aa: CASREEGAPNQPQHF
CDR3nt: TGCGCCAGCAGAGAAGAGGGGGCCCCCAATCAGCCCCAGCATTTT

d_gene: .
abundance: .
j_gene: TRBJ1-4
v_gene: TRBV28
len: 15
CDR3aa: CASSLYEQPNEKLFF
CDR3nt: TGTGCCAGCAGTTTATACGAACAGCCTAATGAAAAACTGTTTTTT

d_gene: TRBD2
abundance: .
j_gene: TRBJ2-2
v_gene: TRBV6-5
len: 13
CDR3aa: CASSAGGDGELFF
CDR3nt: TGTGCCAGCAGTGCGGGGGGAGACGGGGAGCTGTTTTTT

d_gene: .
abundance: .
j_gene: TRBJ1-5
v_gene: TRBV19
len: 12
CDR3aa: CASSIGGQPQHF
CDR3nt: TGTGCCAGTAGTATTGGAGGTCAGCCCCAGCATTTT

d_gene: .
abundance: .
j_gene: TRBJ2-7
v_gene: TRBV4-2
len: 13
CDR3aa: CASSQDRWDEQYF
CDR3nt: TGTGCCAGCAGCCAAGACAGGTGGGACGAGCAGTACTTC

d_gene: TRBD1
abundance: .
j_gene: TRBJ2-1
v_gene: TRBV9
len: 17
CDR3aa: CASSSQTGVLSYNEQFF
CDR3nt: TGTGCCAGCAGCTCCCAGACAGGGGTCCTTTCCTACAATGAGCAGTTCTTC

d_gene: .
abundance: .
j_gene: TRBJ2-7
v_gene: TRBV5-1
len: 14
CDR3aa: CASSQQQGPYEQYF
CDR3nt: TGCGCCAGCAGCCAGCAACAGGGCCCCTACGAGCAGTACTTC

d_gene: .
abundance: .
j_gene: TRBJ1-5
v_gene: TRBV7-2
len: 14
CDR3aa: CASSSQGGNQPQHF
CDR3nt: TGTGCCAGCAGCTCCCAGGGAGGGAATCAGCCCCAGCATTTT

d_gene: .
abundance: .
j_gene: TRBJ1-2
v_gene: TRBV28
len: 13
CDR3aa: CASSSSGSGGYTF
CDR3nt: TGTGCCAGCAGTTCGTCAGGGTCAGGGGGCTACACCTTC

d_gene: TRBD1
abundance: .
j_gene: TRBJ2-5
v_gene: TRBV27
len: 14
CDR3aa: CASSYRQGGETQYF
CDR3nt: TGTGCCAGCAGTTATCGACAGGGGGGAGAGACCCAGTACTTC

d_gene: .
abundance: .
j_gene: TRBJ1-1
v_gene: TRBV7-9
len: 12
CDR3aa: CASRPEDTEAFF
CDR3nt: TGTGCCAGCAGACCAGAAGACACTGAAGCTTTCTTT

d_gene: .
abundance: .
j_gene: TRBJ2-7
v_gene: TRBV28
len: 14
CDR3aa: CASSLPGLYYEQYF
CDR3nt: TGTGCCAGCAGTTTACCAGGACTTTACTACGAGCAGTACTTC

d_gene: .
abundance: .
j_gene: TRBJ1-2
v_gene: TRBV28
len: 11
CDR3aa: CASYDKFGYTF
CDR3nt: TGTGCCAGCTACGACAAGTTTGGCTACACCTTC

d_gene: TRBD1
abundance: .
j_gene: TRBJ1-6
v_gene: TRBV6-1
len: 15
CDR3aa: CASLQGLVYNSPLHF
CDR3nt: TGTGCCAGCCTACAGGGGCTGGTCTATAATTCACCCCTCCACTTT

d_gene: TRBD1
abundance: once
j_gene: TRBJ2-7
v_gene: TRBV9
len: 16
CDR3aa: CASSVGLGQGANEQYF
CDR3nt: TGTGCCAGCAGCGTAGGTTTAGGGCAGGGGGCAAACGAGCAGTACTTC

d_gene: .
abundance: few
j_gene: TRBJ2-3
v_gene: TRBV25-1
len: 14
CDR3aa: CASQLGISTDTQYF
CDR3nt: TGTGCCAGCCAACTCGGGATTAGCACAGATACGCAGTATTTT

d_gene: TRBD2
abundance: .
j_gene: TRBJ2-1
v_gene: TRBV6-4
len: 15
CDR3aa: CASSDGLAGGNEQFF
CDR3nt: TGTGCCAGCAGTGATGGGCTAGCGGGAGGCAATGAGCAGTTCTTC